This T cell receptor (beta chain) derives from a study of cytomegalovirus exposure and HLA in healthy donors. Germline V gene data show CDR1 as SGHRS and CDR2 as YFSETQ. The J segment lost 6 bases and the V segment lost 5 bases, leaving 8 bases of the junction unmatched. The CDR3 totals 15 residues. As for this clone: Its antigen remains unidentified.

Primers for the PCR totalled 60 Vbeta and 13 Jbeta. TCRdb keeps only in-frame clones here, not all; method: immunoSEQ multiplex PCR. The sample gives about 120,000 clones, approximately 83% of which show up once; about 3.9% is in the top ten. Study-wide results and caveats: Among donors in an Asian-associated ancestry cluster, a later analysis reportedly found fewer N-insertions than the roughly 700-donor mean.

The V call is TRBV5-1, the J call TRBJ2-7; 13 nucleotides line up with TRBD2. The sequence was obtained from a woman aged 40 to 50 in good health and CMV-seropositive. The material sequenced was PBMCs. CDR3 region: CASRPGLAGVSEQYF. The DNA of the CDR3 is TGCGCCAGCAGACCCGGACTAGCGGGAGTGTCCGAGCAGTACTTC.